Sequencing of this T cell receptor (beta chain) was carried out in a study of T cell repertoires in cytomegalovirus infection. The study's findings and limits: Cumulative frequency of public TCR beta families picked out carriers of CMV plus the relevant HLA.

CDR3 length: 15 residues. Germline V lookup: CDR1 MDHEN, CDR2 SYDVKM. Trimming at V came to 4 bases and at J to 8 bases, leaving 11 bases not matched to a gene. TCRdb ran MiXCR on the reads and lists one entry per CDR3 protein. The table records about 490,000 distinct CDR3 sequences, more than 20% of them present only once. This clonotype was seen more than once but under ten times. What it binds is unknown. The rearrangement uses TRBV28 and TRBJ2-7, with TRBD2 matching 10 bases. Sequenced sample: PBMCs. The TCR originated in a human donor in good health (CMV status not recorded). Some clones in this sample may be carry-over from other donors' samples. As DNA, the CDR3 is TGTGCCAGCAGTTCTTGGGCTAGCGGGAGTCGCCAGCAGTACTTC. Protein product: CASSSWASGSRQQYF.